This T cell receptor beta chain emerged from a study of shared clonotypes between healthy human individuals. Points from the study as a whole: Investigators collected only blood, and repertoires in tissues likely differ. Generation of non-shared clonotypes was less probable than generation of clonotypes shared by all four donors. Among donors, sharing of clonotypes was expected to be affected by sequencing depth.

As defined, naive CD8 cells were CD45RO-negative and positively selected for CCR7, with terminally differentiated effector memory CD45RA+ cells excluded. As processed by the authors: Quality scores were absent from the junction-only immunoSEQ sequences, so filtering differed. The table came from immunoSEQ multiplex PCR; TCRdb's copy has only in-frame clones and leaves some out. From that table come the V and J calls and clone size; the DNA was used to work out D and trimming. The table shows more than 2 million clones, with approximately 95% occurring only once. With regard to this clone: Its antigen is unknown.

CDR1 is SGHAT, CDR2 FQNNGV, per germline. CDR3 length: 13 residues. The V gene lost 8 bases and the J gene lost 9 bases, with 20 bases spanning the gap. The gene calls are TRBV11-2 and TRBJ2-7, with D perhaps matching TRBD2 (6 bases). The sequence derives from a man aged 18 to 30 in good health. The sample consisted of naive CD8+ T cells sorted from blood. CDR3 protein: CASGGTGEERQYF. The CDR3, as DNA: TGTGCCAGCGGCGGGACCGGGGAAGAGCGGCAGTACTTC.